The 22 T cell receptor beta chains reported below all come from one sample, sequenced in a study of T cell changes during pregnancy in multiple sclerosis. Assay: immunoSEQ multiplex PCR; the TCRdb copy retains only in-frame clones and omits some. The table shows 75,000 to 80,000 clones, with about 94% occurring only once. Sample: peripheral blood, taken in the second trimester of pregnancy. These receptors were obtained from a female donor in good health, enrolled as a control in a pregnancy study.

As DNA, the CDR3 is TGTGCCAGCAGCGTAGTCCAGGGGGGACAGGGCACAGATACGCAGTATTTT. It translates to CASSVVQGGQGTDTQYF. The gene calls are TRBV9 and TRBJ2-3, with 8 bases matching TRBD1. Germline V lookup: CDR1 SGDLS, CDR2 YYNGEE. This CDR3 comprises 17 residues. V was pared by 0 bases and J by 1 base, with 7 bases of the junction left unmatched.

This chain joins TRBV12-5 and TRBJ2-7; D possibly corresponds to TRBD2 (6 bases). CDR1 LGHNT and CDR2 FRNRAP come from the germline V gene. The V gene lost 0 bases and the J gene lost 0 bases, with 15 bases spanning the gap. There are 17 residues in the CDR3. CDR3 nucleotide sequence: TGTGCTAGTGGTTTGGTACTGCGGGGTCTGAGCTCCTACGAGCAGTACTTC. Encoded protein: CASGLVLRGLSSYEQYF. Based on the CDR3 plus reference TRBV12-5 and TRBJ2-7, the full variable domain is DARVTQTPRHKVTEMGQEVTMRCQPILGHNTVFWYRQTMMQGLELLAYFRNRAPLDDSGMPKDRFSAEMPDATLATLKIQPSEPRDSAVYFCASGLVLRGLSSYEQYFGPGTRLTVT.

The V gene is TRBV4-1, the J gene TRBJ2-1; 13 bases agree with TRBD2. V was clipped by 2 bases and J by 5 bases; unmatched bases: 3. The CDR3 totals 16 residues. CDR1 MGHRA and CDR2 YSYEKL come from the germline V gene. This CDR3 reads CASSQTLAGGNNEQFF. The CDR3 coding sequence is TGCGCCAGCAGCCAAACACTAGCGGGGGGGAACAATGAGCAGTTCTTC.

The V call is TRBV20-1, the J call TRBJ1-2, with D hard to call. CDR1 is DFQATT and CDR2 is SNEGSKA in the germline V gene (reference sequence). Trimming removed 8 bases at V and 6 bases at J, with 13 bases between. The CDR3 extends over 11 amino acids. The CDR3 protein is CSQRGFHGYTF. CDR3 bases: TGCAGTCAGCGTGGTTTCCATGGCTACACCTTC.

This clone was observed once. This sequence joins TRBV4-3 and TRBJ2-5, with D maybe TRBD1 (6 bases). This CDR3 is built from 15 residues. The germline gives CDR1 LGHNA, CDR2 YSLEER. V was pared by 3 bases and J by 4 bases, with 15 bases between. Here the CDR3 reads CASSHSPGRGETQYF. CDR3 bases: TGCGCCAGCAGCCACTCCCCGGGCAGGGGAGAGACCCAGTACTTC.

The chain links TRBV7-2 to TRBJ2-3; 10 nucleotides line up with TRBD1. V gave up 4 bases and J gave up 4 bases; unmatched junction bases: 2. The CDR3 has 14 residues. The germline V gene has CDR1 SGHTA and CDR2 FQGNSA. Here the CDR3 reads CASSWDRGPDTQYF. CDR3 in DNA: TGTGCCAGCAGCTGGGACAGGGGCCCAGATACGCAGTATTTT.

Only one count was recorded for this clone. The chain carries TRBV30 and TRBJ1-5, with 7 positions matching TRBD1. Trimming cost V 4 bases and J 6 bases; bases outside gene matches: 6. CDR3 length: 13 amino acids. Germline V gives CDR1 GTSNPN, CDR2 SVGIG (reference sequence). The CDR3 region has the DNA TGTGCCTGGAATAAGGGGGCGAGTCAGCCCCAGCATTTT. Encoded protein: CAWNKGASQPQHF.

J is TRBJ1-1 and V is TRBV10-3; 12 bases are a match to TRBD1. Germline values: CDR1 ENHRY, CDR2 SYGVKD. Trimming at V came to 6 bases and at J to 1 base, leaving 9 bases not matched to a gene. This CDR3 is built from 17 residues. The CDR3 is CAISPGTGGMGNTEAFF. In nucleotides, the CDR3 is TGTGCCATCAGCCCAGGGACAGGGGGCATGGGGAACACTGAAGCTTTCTTT.

V usage is TRBV14 and J usage is TRBJ2-5; the D is unclear. V shed 4 bases and J shed 0 bases, with 18 bases lying between them. CDR1 SGHDN and CDR2 FVKESK come from the germline V gene. This CDR3 region has 17 residues. CDR3 sequence reads: CASSPNPYPPNQETQYF. As DNA, the CDR3 is TGTGCCAGCAGCCCCAACCCGTACCCTCCTAACCAAGAGACCCAGTACTTC.

The chain joins TRBV30 to TRBJ2-2, with TRBD2 matching over 7 bases. Germline V gene sequence: CDR1 GTSNPN, CDR2 SVGIG (reference sequence). This CDR3 is 17 amino acids long. The ends lost 2 bases at V and 5 bases at J; junction bases unmatched: 14. CDR3 residues: CAWSNLGGGFGTGELFF. The CDR3 DNA reads TGTGCCTGGAGTAACCTCGGCGGGGGTTTCGGTACCGGGGAGCTGTTTTTT. Filled out from reference TRBV30 and TRBJ2-2, the complete variable domain reads SQTIHQWPATLVQPVGSPLSLECTVEGTSNPNLYWYRQAAGRGLQLLFYSVGIGQISSEVPQNLSASRPQDRQFILSSKKLLLSDSGFYLCAWSNLGGGFGTGELFFGEGSRLTVL.

The V gene is TRBV10-3, the J gene TRBJ1-3; D may be TRBD1 (6 bases). CDR1 and CDR2 (germline): ENHRY, SYGVKD. Trimming took 7 bases from V and 4 from J, leaving 11 bases between them. The CDR3 has 13 amino acids. CDR3 DNA: TGTGCCATCAAAGGGGGAGAGGGAAACACCATATATTTT. It specifies CAIKGGEGNTIYF.

The count of this clone is one. The chain carries TRBV7-2 and TRBJ2-3, with TRBD1 matching over 9 bases. CDR1 and CDR2 (germline): SGHTA, FQGNSA. The V and J ends lost 5 bases and 6 bases, in that order; junction bases with no gene match: 9. This CDR3 has 15 residues. The CDR3 spells CASSTGQGGGDTQYF. In nucleotides, the CDR3 is TGTGCCAGCAGCACGGGACAGGGAGGTGGCGATACGCAGTATTTT.

This chain connects TRBV6-1 to TRBJ2-1, with D tentatively TRBD2 (5 bases). The CDR3 loop spans 13 amino acids. Trimming stripped 0 bases from V and 8 bases from J, with 8 bases between. Germline CDR1 is MNHNS and CDR2 is SASEGT. The CDR3 region has the DNA TGTGCCAGCAGTGAAGCGGGCGGGCATGAGCAGTTCTTC. Translation: CASSEAGGHEQFF.

The chain links TRBV19 to TRBJ2-3, with D possibly being TRBD2 (6 bases). This CDR3 has 14 residues. V was clipped by 7 bases and J by 0 bases, with 11 bases between them. Germline assignment: CDR1 LNHDA and CDR2 SQIVND (reference sequence). CDR3 DNA: TGTGCCAGTAAGGACGGGACTAGCACAGATACGCAGTATTTT. It translates to CASKDGTSTDTQYF.

The rearrangement joins TRBV19 to TRBJ2-3, with D possibly matching TRBD1 (6 bases). Trimming stripped 5 bases from V and 1 base from J, with 22 bases between. CDR1 and CDR2 (germline): LNHDA, SQIVND (reference sequence). The CDR3 has 18 amino acids. The CDR3, as DNA: TGTGCCAGTAGTCCAGGGGCAGCGAACGGCCCGGGCACAGATACGCAGTATTTT. Its translation is CASSPGAANGPGTDTQYF.

This chain uses TRBV9 with TRBJ2-2; 7 nucleotides align to TRBD2. With V trimmed by 3 bases and J by 0 bases, 2 bases remained unmatched. CDR1 and CDR2 (germline): SGDLS, YYNGEE. The CDR3 is made up of 15 amino acids. The CDR3 spells CASSALASNTGELFF. As DNA, the CDR3 is TGTGCCAGCAGCGCACTAGCGTCGAACACCGGGGAGCTGTTTTTT.

V gene TRBV5-1 combines with J gene TRBJ2-3, with D possibly matching TRBD1 (6 bases). The V gene lost 7 bases and the J gene lost 2 bases, with 11 bases spanning the gap. Germline lookup yields CDR1 SGHRS and CDR2 YFSETQ. This CDR3 region has 13 residues. Here the CDR3 reads CASGNRVTDTQYF. The CDR3 DNA sequence: TGCGCCAGCGGAAACAGGGTCACAGATACGCAGTATTTT.

A word on this clone: Other DNA sequences from this sample encode an identical CDR3 as well. V is TRBV18 and J is TRBJ1-2; tentatively, D is TRBD1 (5 bases). The germline V gene has CDR1 KGHSH and CDR2 LQKENI. CDR3 length: 14 amino acids. The V end was cut by 0 bases, the J end by 3 bases, with 8 bases between. CDR3 protein: CASSPPGADYGYTF. The CDR3 nucleotides read TGTGCCAGCTCACCACCAGGGGCGGACTATGGCTACACCTTC.

The V and J genes are TRBV5-8 and TRBJ2-2; no definite D call. V lost 0 bases and J 8 bases, leaving 8 bases between the germline ends. Germline values: CDR1 SGHTS, CDR2 YDEGEE. This CDR3 spans 13 amino acids. CDR3 in DNA: TGTGCCAGCAGCTTGGATCCGAGGGGGGAGCTGTTTTTT. Translation: CASSLDPRGELFF.

The CDR3 sequence is CASSIGSSNQPQHF. CDR3 DNA sequence: TGTGCCAGTAGTATAGGGAGTAGCAATCAGCCCCAGCATTTT. The chain couples TRBV19 to TRBJ1-5; D not resolved. V was clipped by 1 base and J by 0 bases, with 4 bases between them. The CDR3 extends over 14 amino acids. Per the germline V gene, CDR1 is LNHDA and CDR2 is SQIVND (reference sequence).

A few counts support this clone. The chain couples TRBV5-1 to TRBJ1-2; 7 bases map to TRBD1. CDR1 is SGHRS, CDR2 YFSETQ, per germline. The CDR3 totals 13 residues. V was clipped by 3 bases and J by 8 bases; unmatched bases: 7. The CDR3 spells CASSSDRVGGYTF. CDR3 sequence (DNA): TGCGCCAGCAGCTCCGACAGGGTCGGGGGCTACACCTTC.

V and J are TRBV30 and TRBJ1-4; possibly TRBD1 for D (5 bases). The CDR3 is made up of 15 amino acids. Per the germline V gene, CDR1 is GTSNPN and CDR2 is SVGIG (reference sequence). Trimming cost V 2 bases and J 3 bases, with 13 bases left between them. The CDR3 DNA is TGTGCCTGGAGTAAGGCGGCAGGGCCTAATGAAAAACTGTTTTTT. Protein product: CAWSKAAGPNEKLFF. Full variable domain (rest looked up from reference TRBV30 and TRBJ1-4): SQTIHQWPATLVQPVGSPLSLECTVEGTSNPNLYWYRQAAGRGLQLLFYSVGIGQISSEVPQNLSASRPQDRQFILSSKKLLLSDSGFYLCAWSKAAGPNEKLFFGSGTQLSVL.